Listed below are T cell receptor beta chains from one sample, sequenced in a study of T cells in Graves' hyperthyroidism and ophthalmopathy. A single record per CDR3 protein comes from TCRdb applying MiXCR to the multiplex PCR reads. The repertoire consists of roughly 640,000 distinct CDR3 sequences, with around 16% occurring once and the leading ten covering approximately 3.5%. The sample taken for sequencing was blood. These receptors were obtained from a middle-aged woman with Graves' ophthalmopathy. The CDR3 runs from the conserved cysteine through the conserved F or W. The order of the fields is clone size, V gene, CDR3 protein. Clone size is shown for a subset of rows, as once, few, many or a class of expanded clone.

many | TRBV20-1 | CSAKDESYNEQFF
few | TRBV6-5 | CASSYSGASQETQYF
. | TRBV7-9 | CASSTTSGARRDF
. | TRBV14 | CASSQDWGNKNIQYF
. | TRBV20-1 | CSAVAPTSGGETQYF
many | TRBV10-3 | CAISESEPSRETQYF
many | TRBV27 | CASSFGAAYEQYF
. | TRBV4-1 | CASSQGNRGRVTEAFF
many | TRBV20-1 | CSAAPRLAIGELFF
many | TRBV20-1 | CSASSQRGEQFF
once | TRBV20-1 | CSASRTGGGTEAFF
few | TRBV20-1 | CSGDRGYEQYF
. | TRBV3-1 | CASSQGVIRAEAFF
many | TRBV20-1 | CSARDQPGYRQYF
many | TRBV5-1 | CASRSATENGEQFF
many | TRBV2 | CASTVRAQSNYGYTF
many | TRBV3-1 | CASSHLRQGGSGNTIYF
few | TRBV6-1 | CASSEALGSQEYEQFF
. | TRBV30 | CAWRFGVSSYEQYF
. | TRBV5-6 | CASSLQGFLSEQFF
few | TRBV5-6 | CASSSPGHRGGANVLTF
few | TRBV20-1 | CSAREFGELFF
many | TRBV30 | CAWSVGALVTDTQYF
many | TRBV13 | CASSPGAGADTQYF
. | TRBV2 | CASSQRTGLLFADTQYF
many | TRBV28 | CASSRRPEIGEQYF
many | TRBV6-5 | CASSYSNLAGTDTQYF
many | TRBV7-8 | CASSRGRSQETQYF
. | TRBV7-2 | CASSLDGAGTYEQYF
many | TRBV12-3/TRBV12-4 | CASSPSPEQGEGTEAFF
few | TRBV6-5 | CASSSNRNTEAFF
. | TRBV7-9 | CASSWGGSSYNEQFF
many | TRBV12-3/TRBV12-4 | CASSRGQGYNSPLHF
many | TRBV6-1 | CASRREGLNIEYF
. | TRBV7-9 | CASRMGGAPNTGELFF
many | TRBV7-2 | CASSSDRGQETQYF
many | TRBV28 | CASSARSVYEQYF
. | TRBV20-1 | CSARGFLQETQYF
. | TRBV4-2 | CASSQGPAASYEQYF
many | TRBV20-1 | CSAGQPHYEQYF
. | TRBV28 | CASSLERGADTQYF
many | TRBV20-1 | CSAPRLADYNEQFF
. | TRBV9 | CASSVGQNPGTDTQYF
many | TRBV18 | CASALAGEHEQYF
many | TRBV30 | CAGPRGTGELFF
few | TRBV7-2 | CASSFTSSIAKNIQYF
few | TRBV19 | CASSIEPSSDTQYF